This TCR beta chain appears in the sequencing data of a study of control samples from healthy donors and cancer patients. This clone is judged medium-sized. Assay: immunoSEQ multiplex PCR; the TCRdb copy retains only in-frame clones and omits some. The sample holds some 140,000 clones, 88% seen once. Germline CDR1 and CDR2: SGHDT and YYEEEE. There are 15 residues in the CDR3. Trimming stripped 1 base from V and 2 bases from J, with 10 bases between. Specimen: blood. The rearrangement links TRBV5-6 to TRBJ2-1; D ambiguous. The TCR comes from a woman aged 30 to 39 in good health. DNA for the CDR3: TGTGCCAGCAGCTTGAAACCCAGTCCCTACAATGAGCAGTTCTTC. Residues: CASSLKPSPYNEQFF.